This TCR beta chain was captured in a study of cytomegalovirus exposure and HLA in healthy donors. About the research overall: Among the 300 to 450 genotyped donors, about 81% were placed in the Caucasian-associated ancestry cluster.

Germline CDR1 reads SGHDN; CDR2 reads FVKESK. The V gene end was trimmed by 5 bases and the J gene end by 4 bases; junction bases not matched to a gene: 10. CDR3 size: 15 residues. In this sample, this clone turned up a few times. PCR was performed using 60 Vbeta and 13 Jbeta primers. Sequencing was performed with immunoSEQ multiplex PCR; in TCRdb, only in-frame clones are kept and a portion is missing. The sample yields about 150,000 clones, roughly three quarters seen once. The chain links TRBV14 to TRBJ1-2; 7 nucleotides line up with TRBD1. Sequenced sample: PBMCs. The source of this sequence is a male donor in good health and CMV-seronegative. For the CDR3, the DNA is TGTGCCAGCAGCTCTCAGGACAGGAGTTTCTATGGCTACACCTTC. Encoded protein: CASSSQDRSFYGYTF.